This T cell receptor beta chain emerged from a study of blood T cell repertoires in COVID-19. The overall study: COVID-19 samples collected from the United States, Italy and Spain covered acute and convalescent phases. In each case, the material was cDNA or gDNA derived from T cells, B-cell-depleted T cells, or PBMCs.

In the source study's methods: Amplification from reference gene primers served as the basis for estimated nucleated cell counts. Libraries were prepared by immunoSEQ multiplex PCR; TCRdb keeps only in-frame clonotypes and omits some of them. The DNA was the basis for D and trimming; V, J and clone size are from that table. The sample includes around 210,000 clones, approximately 82% seen only once; the top ten take roughly 13%. Per germline, CDR1 LGHDT and CDR2 YNNKEL (reference sequence). The CDR3 is made up of 17 amino acids. V lost 4 bases and J lost 0, with 15 bases in between. The rearrangement links TRBV3-1 (or the pseudogene TRBV3-2) to TRBJ2-2, with a tentative D call TRBD2 (6 bases). The sequenced sample consisted of peripheral blood. The TCR originated in a human donor in a cohort sampled during active COVID-19. CDR3 residues: CASSPRGLYANTGELFF. Written as DNA, the CDR3 is TGTGCCAGCAGCCCCCGGGGACTCTACGCGAACACCGGGGAGCTGTTTTTT.